The 24 T cell receptor beta chains given below trace back to one sample, sequenced in a study of blood T cells in healthy people across ages. With a J-beta primer mix and a sample-barcoded 5' primer, a second PCR ran about 7 to 11 cycles. TCRdb re-derived calls from the 5' RACE reads in MiXCR, one entry per CDR3 protein. This table holds 1.8 million or so distinct CDR3 sequences, about two fifths found once. The sample taken for sequencing was blood. Receptors were obtained from a human donor in good health.

V and J are TRBV5-1 and TRBJ1-1, with D hard to call. Deletions cut 1 base from V and 1 base from J, with 17 bases between. The germline CDR1 and CDR2 sequences are SGHRS and YFSETQ. This CDR3 contains 17 residues. CDR3 nucleotides: TGCGCCAGCAGCTTGTCGGAGCGGAGAACCTGGAACACTGAAGCTTTCTTT. Translated: CASSLSERRTWNTEAFF.

In this sample, this clonotype turned up once. The CDR3 loop is CASSQLTLNTEAFF. For the CDR3, the DNA is TGCGCCAGCAGCCAACTTACCTTGAACACTGAAGCTTTCTTT. The chain joins TRBV4-1 to TRBJ1-1; D remains ambiguous. There are 14 residues in the CDR3. The V gene's germline CDR1 is MGHRA and CDR2 YSYEKL. The ends were cut back, 2 bases at V and 0 bases at J, with 7 bases in the middle.

The rearrangement uses TRBV7-9 and TRBJ1-4, with no clear D. This CDR3 spans 11 amino acids. Germline V gives CDR1 SEHNR, CDR2 FQNEAQ (reference sequence). V lost 8 bases to trimming and J lost 7 bases, with 8 bases between them. CDR3 nucleotides: TGTGCCAGCGGGGTATTTGAAAAACTGTTTTTT. This codes for CASGVFEKLFF.

There are a few counts of this clonotype. CDR3 residues: CSARQGLDEQYF. The CDR3 region has the DNA TGCAGTGCTAGACAGGGTCTCGACGAGCAGTACTTC. The gene calls are TRBV20-1 and TRBJ2-7, with D tentatively TRBD1 (5 bases). Per germline, CDR1 DFQATT and CDR2 SNEGSKA (reference sequence). V lost 2 bases to trimming and J lost 5 bases, with 10 bases between them. CDR3 length: 12 amino acids.

This chain uses TRBV2 with TRBJ2-7, with 7 nucleotides matching TRBD1. The CDR3 consists of 15 residues. Per germline, CDR1 SNHLY and CDR2 FYNNEI. V lost 7 bases and J lost 2; bases outside the gene matches: 11. The CDR3 region is CASNPQGSGTYEQYF. The CDR3 DNA follows: TGTGCCAGCAACCCACAGGGGTCTGGGACCTACGAGCAGTACTTC.

The V call is TRBV7-3, the J call TRBJ2-3, with 8 nucleotides matching TRBD2. The CDR3 spans 15 residues. CDR1 and CDR2 (germline): SGHTA, FQGTGA. Trimming cost V 6 bases and J 5 bases; bases outside gene matches: 10. Here the CDR3 DNA reads TGTGCCAGCAGGTTACAGGGCGGGAGGAAAGATACGCAGTATTTT. Residues: CASRLQGGRKDTQYF.

This clonotype was seen a few times. The J gene is TRBJ1-2, the V gene TRBV29-1; unclear D gene. V was pared by 6 bases and J by 1 base, with 12 bases between. Germline V lookup: CDR1 SQVTM, CDR2 ANQGSEA. The CDR3 is 13 amino acids. The CDR3 reads CSVLYGLNYGYTF. In nucleotides, the CDR3 is TGCAGCGTACTCTATGGACTTAACTATGGCTACACCTTC.

The chain links TRBV7-6 to TRBJ2-1; D is possibly TRBD1 (6 bases). Germline CDR1 is SGHVS and CDR2 is FNYEAQ. Trimming removed 6 bases from V and 2 bases from J, with 14 bases in between. The CDR3 is made up of 15 amino acids. This CDR3 reads CASSPRDKTYNEQFF. CDR3 nucleotide sequence: TGTGCCAGCAGTCCGAGGGACAAAACCTACAATGAGCAGTTCTTC.

In regard to this clonotype: The junction differs from germline at one of its ends, possibly a read error. The J gene is TRBJ2-7, the V gene TRBV4-2; perhaps TRBD2 as D (6 bases). In germline, CDR1 is LGHNA, CDR2 YNFKEQ. The CDR3 extends over 14 amino acids. The CDR3 protein is CVSSQGLTDYGQYF. For the CDR3, the DNA is TGTGTCAGCAGCCAGGGACTCACAGACTACGGGCAGTACTTC.

This clonotype was found a few times. The chain recombines TRBV20-1 with TRBJ2-7; TRBD1 agrees at 7 bases. The CDR3 length is 13 residues. Germline CDR1 and CDR2: DFQATT and SNEGSKA (reference sequence). Losses at the gene ends were 4 bases for V and 3 bases for J; bases not matched to a gene: 6. The CDR3 DNA follows: TGCAGTGCTAAGGGCAGGGGGTACTACGAGCAGTACTTC. It is translated as CSAKGRGYYEQYF.

A remark on this clonotype: At one end the junction does not follow the germline gene, possibly because of a read error. The chain recombines TRBV20-1 with TRBJ1-4; D unclear. The CDR3 length is 14 residues. CDR1 is DFQATT and CDR2 is SNEGSKA in the germline V gene (reference sequence). The CDR3 reads CSASPFGSNEKRFF. CDR3 in DNA: TGCAGTGCTAGTCCTTTCGGGAGTAATGAAAAACGGTTTTTT.

In this sample, this clonotype turned up many times. The chain links TRBV6-5 to TRBJ2-4, with a tentative D call TRBD2 (6 bases). Trimming stripped 2 bases from V and 9 bases from J, with 11 bases between. The V gene's germline CDR1 is MNHEY and CDR2 SVGAGI. This CDR3 region has 13 residues. CDR3 amino acids: CASSYLDGGIQYF. The CDR3 nucleotides are TGTGCCAGCAGTTACCTGGACGGGGGCATTCAGTACTTC.

The chain uses TRBV5-1 and TRBJ1-1; no firm D call. V lost 4 bases to trimming and J lost 3 bases, with 13 bases between them. CDR3 length: 14 amino acids. The germline gives CDR1 SGHRS, CDR2 YFSETQ. The CDR3 loop is CASSPQEMYTEAFF. The CDR3 bases are TGCGCCAGCAGCCCCCAGGAAATGTACACTGAAGCTTTCTTT.

The chain carries TRBV7-3 and TRBJ2-7, with TRBD2 matching over 9 bases. TRBJ2-5 matches the DNA end more closely, so the J call is doubtful. The germline gives CDR1 SGHTA, CDR2 FQGTGA. The CDR3 sequence is 15 residues long. CDR3: CASSSGGGVFETQYF. The CDR3 DNA is TGTGCCAGCAGCTCTGGCGGGGGGGTGTTCGAGACCCAGTACTTC.

The chain employs TRBV11-2 and TRBJ1-2; D is unclear. The CDR3 loop spans 13 amino acids. The ends were cut back, 0 bases at V and 5 bases at J, with 7 bases in the middle. Per germline, CDR1 SGHAT and CDR2 FQNNGV. CDR3 coding DNA: TGTGCCAGCAGCTTAGACTGGGAATATGGCTACACCTTC. This codes for CASSLDWEYGYTF.

This clonotype has a count of ten or more. The genes are TRBV5-5 and TRBJ1-2, with D possibly TRBD1 on 5 matching bases. The CDR3 loop spans 12 amino acids. Trimming removed 1 base from V and 7 bases from J, with 8 bases in between. Germline CDR1 reads SGHKS; CDR2 reads YYEKEE (reference sequence). CDR3 nucleotide sequence: TGTGCCAGCAGCTTGAACCAGGGTGGCTACACCTTC. As protein: CASSLNQGGYTF. The full variable domain, its missing parts supplied by reference TRBV5-5 and TRBJ1-2, is DAGVTQSPTHLIKTRGQQVTLRCSPISGHKSVSWYQQVLGQGPQFIFQYYEKEERGRGNFPDRFSARQFPNYSSELNVNALLLGDSALYLCASSLNQGGYTFGSGTRLTVV.

This clonotype was seen more than once but under ten times. V is TRBV7-6 and J is TRBJ1-2; D is perhaps TRBD1 (6 bases). The V gene's germline CDR1 is SGHVS and CDR2 FNYEAQ. The ends were cut back, 3 bases at V and 11 bases at J, with 16 bases in the middle. This CDR3 region has 13 residues. This CDR3 reads CASSFAPNREYTF. For the CDR3, the DNA is TGTGCCAGCAGCTTCGCGCCGAACAGGGAATACACCTTC.

The rearrangement uses TRBV7-2 and TRBJ2-3, with TRBD1 identical over 10 bases. Germline V gives CDR1 SGHTA, CDR2 FQGNSA. This CDR3 is built from 16 residues. V lost 4 bases, J lost 3 bases, and 7 bases stayed unmatched. The CDR3 region has the DNA TGTGCCAGCAGCTGGGAGACAGGGGGCGCGACAGATACGCAGTATTTT. Amino acid sequence: CASSWETGGATDTQYF.

The table lists this clonotype with many counts. The chain uses TRBV10-3 and TRBJ2-7, with D possibly TRBD2 on 5 matching bases. Germline CDR1 and CDR2: ENHRY and SYGVKD. The CDR3 is made up of 14 amino acids. The V end was cut by 0 bases, the J end by 2 bases, with 8 bases between. The CDR3 region is CAISESRVTYEQYF. The CDR3 DNA follows: TGTGCCATCAGTGAGTCGCGGGTGACCTACGAGCAGTACTTC.

Only a few counts were recorded for this clonotype. The genes are TRBV20-1 and TRBJ1-2, with D possibly being TRBD1 (6 bases). This CDR3 has 10 residues. Germline V gene sequence: CDR1 DFQATT, CDR2 SNEGSKA (reference sequence). V was shortened by 1 base and J by 11 bases, with 8 bases between the two germline ends. CDR3 protein: CSARGQAYTF. DNA of the CDR3: TGCAGTGCTAGAGGACAGGCTTACACCTTC.

The chain carries TRBV15 and TRBJ2-5; 7 bases match TRBD1. Matching the DNA end better, TRBJ2-7 makes the J call doubtful. The germline gives CDR1 LNHNV, CDR2 YYDKDF (reference sequence). The CDR3 has 14 residues. CDR3 protein: CATSSPGTAYEQYF. The CDR3 DNA reads TGTGCCACCAGCAGTCCAGGGACAGCCTACGAGCAGTACTTC.

The rearrangement links TRBV18 to TRBJ1-1; tentative D call: TRBD1 (6 bases). With 6 bases removed from V and 0 bases from J, the gap between germline ends came to 17 bases. CDR1 and CDR2 (germline): KGHSH, LQKENI. This CDR3 is 16 amino acids long. CDR3 sequence: CASSSRGVSLNTEAFF. The CDR3 bases are TGTGCCAGCTCGTCAAGGGGGGTCTCCTTGAACACTGAAGCTTTCTTT.

The chain has TRBV28 and TRBJ2-5; the D is unclear. Germline values: CDR1 MDHEN, CDR2 SYDVKM. The V end lost 4 bases, the J end lost 5 bases, and 17 bases lay between the germline ends. CDR3 length: 15 amino acids. CDR3 bases: TGTGCCAGCAGTTCCCTAAAATTCACGTCCGAGACCCAGTACTTC. Protein product: CASSSLKFTSETQYF.

This chain uses TRBV20-1 with TRBJ1-4, with D uncertain. Germline V gives CDR1 DFQATT, CDR2 SNEGSKA (reference sequence). This CDR3 contains 13 residues. V shed 5 bases and J shed 5 bases, with 12 bases lying between them. The CDR3 DNA follows: TGCAGTGCTGGGCAGCCCGGGAATGAAAAACTGTTTTTT. Protein sequence: CSAGQPGNEKLFF.